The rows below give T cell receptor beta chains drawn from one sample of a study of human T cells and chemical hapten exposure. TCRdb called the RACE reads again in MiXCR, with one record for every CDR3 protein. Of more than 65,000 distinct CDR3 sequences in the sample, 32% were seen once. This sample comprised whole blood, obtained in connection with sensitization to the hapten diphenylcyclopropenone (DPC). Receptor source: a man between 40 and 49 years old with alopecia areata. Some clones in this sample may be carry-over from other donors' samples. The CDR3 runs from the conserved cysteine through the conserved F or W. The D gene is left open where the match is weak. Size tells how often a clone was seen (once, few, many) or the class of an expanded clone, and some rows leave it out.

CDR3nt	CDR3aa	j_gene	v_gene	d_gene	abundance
TGCGCCAGCAGCTTCCGGAATAGCGGGAGCGCAGATACGCAGTATTTT	CASSFRNSGSADTQYF	TRBJ2-3	TRBV5-1	TRBD2	few
TGTGCCAGCAGCGTAGCCCGCAGCACAGATACGCAGTATTTT	CASSVARSTDTQYF	TRBJ2-3	TRBV9	NA	NA
TGTGCCAGCAGACCACTAGCTTCCTCCTACGAGCAGTACTTC	CASRPLASSYEQYF	TRBJ2-7	TRBV28	NA	few
TGTGCCAGCAGTGAGCTTACAGGTTTGAACACTGAAGCTTTCTTT	CASSELTGLNTEAFF	TRBJ1-1	TRBV6-1	NA	few
TGTGCCAGCAGTTTTGATGTCCGGACTAGCGGGAGTTCCACAGATACGCAGTATTTT	CASSFDVRTSGSSTDTQYF	TRBJ2-3	TRBV28	TRBD2	once
TGTGCCAGCTCACCACCTTCACAGGGGGTGAACACTGAAACTTTCTTT	CASSPPSQGVNTETFF	TRBJ1-1	TRBV18	TRBD1	NA
TGTGCCAGCAGACTGCTAGCGGGAGCGGGCACCTACAATGAGCAGTTCTTC	CASRLLAGAGTYNEQFF	TRBJ2-1	TRBV6-5	TRBD2	NA
TGTGCCAGCAGCCGAGGTCAGGACAGCTATGGCTACACCTTC	CASSRGQDSYGYTF	TRBJ1-2	TRBV7-9	NA	few
TGTGCCAGCAGTTCCATCGGGTACGAGCAGTACTTC	CASSSIGYEQYF	TRBJ2-7	TRBV27	NA	NA
TGTGCCAGCAGCTTAAACTCGGTCGGGGCTAACTATGGCTACACCTTC	CASSLNSVGANYGYTF	TRBJ1-2	TRBV7-2	NA	NA
TGCGCCAGCAGCCCGGGGACAGTTGGAGAAAAACTGTTTTTT	CASSPGTVGEKLFF	TRBJ1-4	TRBV5-1	TRBD1	few
TGCAGTACTCACCACCGGGACAACTATGGCTACACCTTC	CSTHHRDNYGYTF	TRBJ1-2	TRBV20-1	NA	NA
TGCAGTGCTAGAGAATCCAGGGGGCGCGGCACTGAAGCTTTCTTT	CSARESRGRGTEAFF	TRBJ1-1	TRBV20-1	TRBD1	NA
TGTGCCAGCACCCGGGGCCTCGTTTTGGGGGAGCTGTTTTTT	CASTRGLVLGELFF	TRBJ2-2	TRBV28	NA	NA
TGTGCCAGCAGCCCGACCTTCCACGAGCAGTACTTC	CASSPTFHEQYF	TRBJ2-7	TRBV7-9	NA	NA
TGTGCCAGCAGTTACCTACAGAGAAATTCACCCCTCCACTTT	CASSYLQRNSPLHF	TRBJ1-6	TRBV6-6	NA	NA
TGTGCCAGCAGTTTATCTGCTATCGATGCCGGACACATTCAGTACTTC	CASSLSAIDAGHIQYF	TRBJ2-4	TRBV27	NA	NA
TGTGCCAGCAGCCAAGAGCCCCCGACTAGCGGGAGGGCCAATGAGCAGTTCTTC	CASSQEPPTSGRANEQFF	TRBJ2-1	TRBV4-2	TRBD2	few
TGTGCCAGCAGTTCCCCGGTCATCAGGGGAGCTGGGGCCAACGTCCTGACTTTC	CASSSPVIRGAGANVLTF	TRBJ2-6	TRBV28	NA	many
TGCAGTGCCCCGGAACGGCCCGACGTTAAGGTGATCTTT	CSAPERPDVKVIF	TRBJ1-1	TRBV20-1	NA	NA
TGCAGTGCTAGAGAACAGCTGAACACTGAAGCTTTCTTT	CSAREQLNTEAFF	TRBJ1-1	TRBV20-1	NA	NA
TGTGCCAGCAGTTACTTGAAGGAGGTCACTGAAGCTTTCTTT	CASSYLKEVTEAFF	TRBJ1-1	TRBV6-2/TRBV6-3	NA	NA
TGTGCCATCAAGTCACTAGCGGGAGGCCCCGGCGAGCAGTTCTTC	CAIKSLAGGPGEQFF	TRBJ2-1	TRBV10-3	TRBD2	many
TGTGCCAGCAGCCCAGCTTGGGCAGGGCCTGAAGCTTTCTTT	CASSPAWAGPEAFF	TRBJ1-1	TRBV12-3/TRBV12-4	NA	few
TGTGCCAGCAGTCTCGGGACAGGGGAAAGAGATGAGCAGTTCTTC	CASSLGTGERDEQFF	TRBJ2-1	TRBV3-1	TRBD1	NA
TGTGCCAGCAGCGCAGTAGCGGGAGGCAGTGGCGAGCAGTACTTC	CASSAVAGGSGEQYF	TRBJ2-7	TRBV9	TRBD2	NA
TGTGCCAGCAGTCTCAGGGGGACCCCTAACTCTGGAAACACCATATATTTT	CASSLRGTPNSGNTIYF	TRBJ1-3	TRBV7-2	TRBD1	NA
TGTGCCAGCAGTTACGGACAGGGCGACTATGGCTACACCTTC	CASSYGQGDYGYTF	TRBJ1-2	TRBV7-2	TRBD1	NA
TGTGCCAGCAGTTACGGGACAGGGGGAAAACTGTTTTTT	CASSYGTGGKLFF	TRBJ1-4	TRBV6-6	TRBD1	few
TGTGCCAGCAGTTACTCGGTTCTAGCCGCCACCGGGGAGCTGTTTTTT	CASSYSVLAATGELFF	TRBJ2-2	TRBV6-5	NA	NA
TGCGCCAGCAGCCCCGCGGGGAACACTGAAGCTTTCTTT	CASSPAGNTEAFF	TRBJ1-1	TRBV5-1	NA	NA
TGTGCCACCACCGCGGGAACTGAGAATGAGCAGTTCTTC	CATTAGTENEQFF	TRBJ2-1	TRBV5-4	NA	NA
TGTGCCAGCAGGATAAACGCTATGGGCTACACCTTC	CASRINAMGYTF	TRBJ1-2	TRBV6-2/TRBV6-3	NA	few
TGTGCCAGCAGAACTGGGACAGGCGCCGATACGCAGTATTTT	CASRTGTGADTQYF	TRBJ2-3	TRBV12-3/TRBV12-4	TRBD1	NA
TGTGCCAGCAGCTCATTGAATTCACCCCTCCACTTT	CASSSLNSPLHF	TRBJ1-6	TRBV14	NA	NA
TGCGCCAGCAGCTTGTATCAGGGTCTGAACACTGAAGCTTTCTTT	CASSLYQGLNTEAFF	TRBJ1-1	TRBV5-1	NA	few
TGTGCCACCAGCAGAGATTGGGAGGTGGCTGAAGCTTTCTTT	CATSRDWEVAEAFF	TRBJ1-1	TRBV15	NA	NA
TGTGCCAGCAGTCTCCCGGGACTAGCGGGAGGTCGAACAGATACGCAGTATTTT	CASSLPGLAGGRTDTQYF	TRBJ2-3	TRBV14	TRBD2	few
TGTGCCAGCAGAGTACCAGAAGGACAGGGGGCCAAAAACATTCAGTACTTC	CASRVPEGQGAKNIQYF	TRBJ2-4	TRBV28	TRBD1	few
TGCAGTGCTACCCAACTACAGGGATATTCCTACGAGCAGTACTTC	CSATQLQGYSYEQYF	TRBJ2-7	TRBV20-1	NA	NA
TGTGCCAGCAGGAGACTAGCGGCCAATGAGCAGTTCTTC	CASRRLAANEQFF	TRBJ2-1	TRBV6-5	TRBD2	NA
TGTGCCAGCAGTCCCAGCGGAGCAAGCTCCTACGAGCAGTACTTC	CASSPSGASSYEQYF	TRBJ2-7	TRBV12-3/TRBV12-4	NA	NA
TGTGCCATCGCGGCAGACAGGGGGAACACTGAAGCTTTCTTT	CAIAADRGNTEAFF	TRBJ1-1	TRBV10-3	TRBD1	NA
TGTGCCAGCAGCCCCCTAACATTGTCGACCCAGTACTTC	CASSPLTLSTQYF	TRBJ2-5	TRBV28	NA	once
TGTGCCAGCAGCTTAGAGGGAGACTTGGGGGAGCAGTACTTC	CASSLEGDLGEQYF	TRBJ2-7	TRBV7-2	NA	NA
TGTGCCAGCACTCCGGGGGGAGAAGAGACCCAGTACTTC	CASTPGGEETQYF	TRBJ2-5	TRBV6-5	TRBD2	NA
TGTGCCAGCAACTCAGGGGGCTGGACAGATACGCAGTATTTT	CASNSGGWTDTQYF	TRBJ2-3	TRBV2	TRBD1	many
TGCGCCAGCAGCCCCGACAGGCCCACCGGGGAGCTGTTTTTT	CASSPDRPTGELFF	TRBJ2-2	TRBV5-1	NA	NA
TGTGCCAGCCCCTCAAAGGTTGAGCAGTACTTC	CASPSKVEQYF	TRBJ2-7	TRBV6-5	NA	NA
TGTGCCATCAGTGAACAGGGGGCAGACACTGAAGCTTTCTTT	CAISEQGADTEAFF	TRBJ1-1	TRBV10-3	TRBD1	NA
TGTGCCAGCAGCCTGGTAGCGGGAGGCTACAATGAGCAGTTCTTC	CASSLVAGGYNEQFF	TRBJ2-1	TRBV5-6	TRBD2	NA
TGCAGTGCCGTCCGGGTCACAAATGAAAAACTGTTTTTT	CSAVRVTNEKLFF	TRBJ1-4	TRBV20-1	NA	NA
TGTGCCAGCAGCTTAGTGGGGAAGAACACTGAAGCTTTCTTT	CASSLVGKNTEAFF	TRBJ1-1	TRBV7-9	NA	few
TGTGCCACCAGTGATTTAGGACTAGCGGGAGACAATGAGCAGTTCTTC	CATSDLGLAGDNEQFF	TRBJ2-1	TRBV24-1	TRBD2	once
TGCGCCAGCAGCCAAGATTCCCCAGCGGGAGAGTTCCCCTACGAGCAGTACTTC	CASSQDSPAGEFPYEQYF	TRBJ2-7	TRBV4-3	TRBD2	NA
TGTGCCAGCAGTGAATACGTCTCCACGGAAAAACTGTTTTTT	CASSEYVSTEKLFF	TRBJ1-4	TRBV2	NA	NA
TGTGCCAGCAGTCGGGAGGCCTACACAGATACGCAGTATTTT	CASSREAYTDTQYF	TRBJ2-3	TRBV25-1	TRBD2	NA